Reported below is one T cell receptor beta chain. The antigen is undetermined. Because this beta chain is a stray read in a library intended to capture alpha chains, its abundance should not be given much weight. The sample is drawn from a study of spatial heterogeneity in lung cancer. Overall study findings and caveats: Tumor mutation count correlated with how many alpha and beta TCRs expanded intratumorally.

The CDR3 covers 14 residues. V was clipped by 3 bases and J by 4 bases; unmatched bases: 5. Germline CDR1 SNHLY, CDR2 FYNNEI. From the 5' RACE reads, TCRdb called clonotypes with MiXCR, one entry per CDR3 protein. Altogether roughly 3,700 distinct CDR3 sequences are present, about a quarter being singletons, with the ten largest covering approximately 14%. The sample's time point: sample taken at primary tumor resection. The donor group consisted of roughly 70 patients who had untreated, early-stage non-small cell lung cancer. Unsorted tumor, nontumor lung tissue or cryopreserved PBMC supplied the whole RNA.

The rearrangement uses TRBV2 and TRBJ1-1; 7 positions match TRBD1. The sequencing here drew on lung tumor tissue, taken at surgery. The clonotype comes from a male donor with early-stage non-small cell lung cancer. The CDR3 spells CASSERQGPTEAFF. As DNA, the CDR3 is TGTGCCAGCAGTGAGAGACAGGGACCCACTGAAGCTTTCTTT.